The subject of this entry is one T cell receptor beta chain. This sample was taken from a study of shared clonotypes between healthy human individuals. Genomic DNA of each subset was evenly split across several immunoSEQ plates. Libraries were prepared by immunoSEQ multiplex PCR; TCRdb keeps only in-frame clonotypes and omits some of them. The sample has about 2.4 million clones; approximately 94% are singletons. Germline V gives CDR1 MNHEY, CDR2 SMNVEV (reference sequence). Germline trimming cut 6 bases from V and 8 bases from J; bases unmatched to any gene: 24. This CDR3 spans 19 amino acids. The TCR sequence derives from a young man in good health. The chain combines TRBV27 with TRBJ1-4, with 7 bases lining up with TRBD1. Sequencing was done on a sample of naive CD4+ T cells sorted from blood. Specified subset: CD45RA+ positively selected. CDR3 in DNA: TGTGCCAGCAGCCCAACCGGGACAGCCCAATTAACCCTCCAGGAAAAACTGTTTTTT. Encoded protein: CASSPTGTAQLTLQEKLFF.